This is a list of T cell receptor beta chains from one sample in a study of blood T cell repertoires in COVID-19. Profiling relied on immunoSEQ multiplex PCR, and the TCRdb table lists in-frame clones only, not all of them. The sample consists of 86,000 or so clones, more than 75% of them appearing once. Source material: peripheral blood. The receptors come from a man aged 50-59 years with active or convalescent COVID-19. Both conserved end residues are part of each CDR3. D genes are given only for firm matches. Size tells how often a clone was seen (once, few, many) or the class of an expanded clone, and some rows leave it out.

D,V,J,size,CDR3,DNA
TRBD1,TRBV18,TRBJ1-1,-,CASISGTGGGTEAFF,TGTGCCAGCATTTCCGGGACAGGGGGGGGCACTGAAGCTTTCTTT
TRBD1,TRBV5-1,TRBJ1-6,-,CASSQGATNSPLHF,TGCGCCAGCAGCCAGGGGGCCACGAATTCACCCCTCCACTTT
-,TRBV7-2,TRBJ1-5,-,CASSLQGNQPQHF,TGTGCCAGCAGCTTACAGGGAAATCAGCCCCAGCATTTT
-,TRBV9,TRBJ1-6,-,CASSGSGGQSNSPLHF,TGTGCCAGCAGCGGGAGTGGCGGACAGAGTAATTCACCCCTCCACTTT
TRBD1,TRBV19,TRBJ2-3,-,CASTNRDRGDTQYF,TGTGCCAGCACCAACCGGGACAGAGGAGATACGCAGTATTTT
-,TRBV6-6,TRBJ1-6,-,CASSYREVSPLHF,TGTGCCAGCAGTTACAGGGAGGTTTCACCCCTCCACTTT
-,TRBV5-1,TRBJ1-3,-,CASSLDSSGNTIYF,TGCGCCAGCAGCCTTGACAGCTCTGGAAACACCATATATTTT
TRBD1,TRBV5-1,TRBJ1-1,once,CASTDRGVGNTEAFF,TGCGCCAGCACCGACAGGGGAGTGGGGAACACTGAAGCTTTCTTT
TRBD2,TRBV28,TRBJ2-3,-,CASSYQRLAGTTDTQYF,TGTGCCAGCAGTTACCAACGACTAGCGGGGACCACAGATACGCAGTATTTT
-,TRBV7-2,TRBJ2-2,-,CASSSDRANTGELFF,TGTGCCAGCAGCTCGGACAGAGCGAACACCGGGGAGCTGTTTTTT
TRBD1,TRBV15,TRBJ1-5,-,CATSTPSGGQGLWQPQHF,TGTGCCACCAGCACCCCGTCCGGGGGACAGGGGTTATGGCAGCCCCAGCATTTT
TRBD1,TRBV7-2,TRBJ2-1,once,CASSPGQGYNEQFF,TGTGCCAGCAGCCCGGGACAGGGGTACAATGAGCAGTTCTTC
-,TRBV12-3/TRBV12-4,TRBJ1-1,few,CASSLQEHTEAFF,TGTGCCAGCAGTTTACAGGAACACACTGAAGCTTTCTTT
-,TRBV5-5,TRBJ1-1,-,CASSTLQGNTEAFF,TGTGCCAGCAGCACCCTCCAGGGGAACACTGAAGCTTTCTTT
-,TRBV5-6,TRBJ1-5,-,CASTWGGGASLYSNQPQHF,TGTGCCAGCACCTGGGGTGGAGGGGCAAGTCTTTATAGCAATCAGCCCCAGCATTTT
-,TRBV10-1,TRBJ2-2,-,CASSESGRAGGELFF,TGCGCCAGCAGTGAGTCCGGCAGGGCTGGCGGGGAGCTGTTTTTT
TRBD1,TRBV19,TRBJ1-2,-,CASEETGVFYGYTF,TGTGCCAGTGAAGAGACAGGGGTCTTTTATGGCTACACCTTC
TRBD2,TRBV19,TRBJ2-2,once,CASSIGLAGGTGELFF,TGTGCCAGTAGTATAGGACTAGCGGGGGGCACCGGGGAGCTGTTTTTT
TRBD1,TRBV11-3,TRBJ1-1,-,CASSAQGDTEAFF,TGTGCCAGCAGCGCACAGGGGGACACTGAAGCTTTCTTT
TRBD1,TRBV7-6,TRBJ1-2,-,CASSSFQQGANYGYTF,TGTGCCAGCAGCTCATTTCAACAGGGGGCTAACTATGGCTACACCTTC
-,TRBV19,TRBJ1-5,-,CASSSLGDISQPQHF,TGTGCCAGTAGTTCTCTTGGGGACATTAGTCAGCCCCAGCATTTT
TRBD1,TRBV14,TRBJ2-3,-,CASSRLTGTDTQYF,TGTGCCAGCAGCCGGTTGACAGGGACAGATACGCAGTATTTT
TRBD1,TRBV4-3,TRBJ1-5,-,CASSQIRTGGDNQPQHF,TGCGCCAGCAGCCAGATTAGGACAGGGGGGGACAATCAGCCCCAGCATTTT
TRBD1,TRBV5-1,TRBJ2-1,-,CASSLLPPGQGNNEQFF,TGCGCCAGCAGCTTGCTACCTCCGGGACAGGGCAACAATGAGCAGTTCTTC
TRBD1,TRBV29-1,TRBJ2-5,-,CSVGTGSQETQYF,TGCAGCGTAGGGACAGGGAGCCAAGAGACCCAGTACTTC